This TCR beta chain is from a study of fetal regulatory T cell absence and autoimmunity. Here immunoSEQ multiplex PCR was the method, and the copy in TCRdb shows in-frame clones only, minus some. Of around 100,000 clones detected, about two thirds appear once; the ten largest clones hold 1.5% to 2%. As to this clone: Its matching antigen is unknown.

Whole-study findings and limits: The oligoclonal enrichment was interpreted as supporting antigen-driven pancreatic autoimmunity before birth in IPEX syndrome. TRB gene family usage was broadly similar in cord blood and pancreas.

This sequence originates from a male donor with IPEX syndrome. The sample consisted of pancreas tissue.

The CDR3 sequence is CASSLLSHSSYEQYF. The DNA of the CDR3 is TGTGCCAGCAGCTTGTTGTCCCATAGCTCCTACGAGCAGTACTTC. V gene TRBV5-6 combines with J gene TRBJ2-7; D gene unclear. Trimming removed 1 base from V and 0 bases from J, with 11 bases in between. CDR3 size: 15 residues. Germline V gene lookup returns CDR1 SGHDT and CDR2 YYEEEE.